This TCR beta chain was identified during a study of T cell responses to AZD1222 COVID-19 vaccine. Germline CDR1 LNHDA, CDR2 SQIVND (reference sequence). Trimming took off 5 bases at V and 7 bases at J, with 11 bases between the two ends. This CDR3 has 13 residues. Only in-frame clones appear in the TCRdb table, and some are missing; sequencing was by immunoSEQ multiplex PCR. Of about 140,000 clones listed, nearly 95% are singletons. General study points: Reports indicate that nearly half of spike-specific TCRs are directed at unmutated variant regions.

With regard to this clone: What it binds is not known.

Some second doses came at about 4 weeks and others at about 12 weeks; these were pooled. The receptor was isolated from an adult who received the AZD1222 COVID-19 vaccine. The chain recombines TRBV19 with TRBJ2-2, with D perhaps TRBD1 (6 bases). This specimen was peripheral blood, taken 28 days after the second AZD1222 dose. The CDR3 loop is CASSSTGIGELFF. The CDR3 region has the DNA TGTGCCAGTAGTTCAACAGGGATCGGGGAGCTGTTTTTT. Together with reference TRBV19 and TRBJ2-2, the CDR3 gives the full variable domain: DGGITQSPKYLFRKEGQNVTLSCEQNLNHDAMYWYRQDPGQGLRLIYYSQIVNDFQKGDIAEGYSVSREKKESFPLTVTSAQKNPTAFYLCASSSTGIGELFFGEGSRLTVL.